This TCR beta chain was sequenced in a study of shared clonotypes between healthy human individuals. Germline CDR1 and CDR2: MNHNS and SASEGT. Trimming removed 4 bases from V and 1 base from J, with 11 bases in between. The CDR3 sequence is 15 residues long. Each subset's genomic DNA was split evenly across several immunoSEQ plates. In the original processing: Sequence data from immunoSEQ were junction-only and lacked quality scores; consequently, filtering differed. Repertoires were generated with immunoSEQ multiplex PCR, while TCRdb's copy carries only in-frame clones and drops some. V, J and clone size are those of that table, while D and trimming were read from the DNA. This table has over a million clones, more than 65% appearing once.

The sequencing input was memory CD4+ T cells sorted from blood. Subset meaning: CD45RA-negative fraction. This receptor was obtained from a man between 18 and 29 years old in good health. The chain carries TRBV6-1 and TRBJ1-3; D gene unclear. DNA for the CDR3: TGTGCCAGCAGTGGGGAGGCTTCGTCTGGAAACACCATATATTTT. Its protein product is CASSGEASSGNTIYF.